This T cell receptor (beta chain) originates from a study of blood T cell repertoires in COVID-19. As for the study in general: Sample material is recorded as cDNA or gDNA derived from T cells, B-cell-depleted T cells, or PBMCs.

Generated by immunoSEQ multiplex PCR, the TCRdb table keeps only in-frame clones and is missing some. The sample contains hundreds of thousands of clones, roughly 89% of which appear only once. V lost 7 bases and J lost 0; bases outside the gene matches: 3. The CDR3 is 14 residues long. Germline CDR1 SGHRS, CDR2 YFSETQ. This clonotype was obtained from a woman aged 25 to 45 with COVID-19, enrolled during active disease. The sample comprised peripheral blood. The chain employs TRBV5-1 and TRBJ2-2, with TRBD2 matching over 7 bases. The CDR3 DNA follows: TGCGCCAGCGCTAGCGGAACGAACACCGGGGAGCTGTTTTTT. Translating gives CASASGTNTGELFF.